These 20 T cell receptor beta chains were all obtained from the same sample, sequenced in a study of identical twins. TCRdb processed the 5' RACE reads anew with MiXCR; each CDR3 protein has one entry. The sample shows approximately 280,000 distinct CDR3 sequences, about 8.9% of them seen only once. These data are also associated with another study on yellow fever vaccine responses in identical twins.

The source material was memory (CD45RO+) T cells sorted from blood. These receptor sequences come from a woman between 18 and 29 years old in good health.

This clonotype was found many times. The CDR3 nucleotides are TGTGCCAGCAACCGGGGGGGTCGAAACACCATATATTTT. Translating gives CASNRGGRNTIYF. V gene TRBV28 combines with J gene TRBJ1-3; tentatively, D is TRBD1 (5 bases). In germline, CDR1 is MDHEN, CDR2 SYDVKM. Trimming stripped 7 bases from V and 5 bases from J, with 12 bases between. The CDR3 length is 13 residues. Drawing the rest from reference TRBV28 and TRBJ1-3, the complete variable domain is DVKVTQSSRYLVKRTGEKVFLECVQDMDHENMFWYRQDPGLGLRLIYFSYDVKMKEKGDIPEGYSVSREKKERFSLILESASTNQTSMYLCASNRGGRNTIYFGEGSWLTVV.

CDR3 protein: CASTNRDTGNTIYF. For the CDR3, the DNA is TGTGCCAGCACCAACAGGGACACTGGAAACACCATATATTTT. The V call is TRBV6-1, the J call TRBJ1-3, with D possibly matching TRBD1 (6 bases). The CDR3 is made up of 14 amino acids. Germline values: CDR1 MNHNS, CDR2 SASEGT. Trimming stripped 7 bases from V and 2 bases from J, with 12 bases between.

The rearrangement joins TRBV24-1 to TRBJ1-5, with 11 bases identical to TRBD1. This CDR3 region has 15 residues. After removal of 5 bases from V and 4 bases from J, the junction contained 3 bases not matched to a gene. From germline, CDR1 is KGHDR and CDR2 SFDVKD. CDR3 coding DNA: TGTGCCACCAGTGCCGGGACAGGGGGGAATCAGCCCCAGCATTTT. It specifies CATSAGTGGNQPQHF.

This clonotype was seen a few times. The CDR3 DNA reads TGTGCCAGCAGCCCCGCTGGGACAGCCTATGGCTACACCTTC. Protein: CASSPAGTAYGYTF. This chain connects TRBV7-6 to TRBJ1-2, with 7 nucleotides matching TRBD1. CDR1 and CDR2 (germline): SGHVS, FNYEAQ. With V trimmed by 5 bases and J by 4 bases, 7 bases remained unmatched. The CDR3 is made up of 14 amino acids. Full variable domain (outside the CDR3, taken from reference TRBV7-6 and TRBJ1-2): GAGVSQSPRYKVTKRGQDVALRCDPISGHVSLYWYRQALGQGPEFLTYFNYEAQQDKSGLPNDRFSAERPEGSISTLTIQRTEQRDSAMYRCASSPAGTAYGYTFGSGTRLTVV.

This clonotype was seen more than once but under ten times. The genes are TRBV28 and TRBJ1-5, with TRBD1 matching over 7 bases. V lost 6 bases and J lost 3; bases outside the gene matches: 8. CDR1 is MDHEN and CDR2 is SYDVKM in the germline V gene. This CDR3 contains 15 residues. CDR3 protein: CASRAGTVNNQPQHF. The CDR3 DNA follows: TGTGCCAGCAGGGCCGGGACAGTCAACAATCAGCCCCAGCATTTT.

This clonotype occurred a few times. V is TRBV29-1 and J is TRBJ2-1; D is undetermined. The ends were cut back, 2 bases at V and 1 base at J, with 9 bases in the middle. The germline V gene has CDR1 SQVTM and CDR2 ANQGSEA. The CDR3 contains 14 residues. CDR3: CSVESSLSYNEQFF. For the CDR3, the DNA is TGCAGCGTTGAATCATCACTTTCCTACAATGAGCAGTTCTTC.

This sequence joins TRBV28 and TRBJ1-1; unclear D gene. The length of the CDR3 is 13 residues. The germline V and J ends were trimmed by 9 bases and 0 bases, with 11 bases remaining between them. Looked up from germline, CDR1 is MDHEN and CDR2 is SYDVKM. CDR3 sequence (DNA): TGTGCCAGTCGCGTCGAGATGAACACTGAAGCTTTCTTT. Translating gives CASRVEMNTEAFF. Supplemented by reference TRBV28 and TRBJ1-1, the full variable domain reads DVKVTQSSRYLVKRTGEKVFLECVQDMDHENMFWYRQDPGLGLRLIYFSYDVKMKEKGDIPEGYSVSREKKERFSLILESASTNQTSMYLCASRVEMNTEAFFGQGTRLTVV.

The V gene is TRBV5-4, the J gene TRBJ2-1; 8 bases are a match to TRBD2. CDR1 is SGHNT, CDR2 YYREEE, per germline (reference sequence). The CDR3 is 15 residues long. The junction had 13 bases not matched to a gene; V was cut back by 5 bases and J by 9 bases. CDR3 in DNA: TGTGCCAGCAGTTCCCGGGGGGGCCACTTTGGTGAGCAGTTCTTC. It translates to CASSSRGGHFGEQFF.

The chain joins TRBV7-9 to TRBJ1-1, with D uncertain. This CDR3 contains 14 residues. V lost 6 bases, J lost 1 base, and 12 bases lay in between. Germline assignment: CDR1 SEHNR and CDR2 FQNEAQ (reference sequence). The DNA of the CDR3 is TGTGCCAGCAGACCATCCGGGGAGAACACTGAAGCTTTCTTT. The encoded protein is CASRPSGENTEAFF.

The chain joins TRBV20-1 to TRBJ1-1, with D unclear. Trimming removed 3 bases from V and 10 bases from J, with 18 bases in between. The CDR3 loop spans 13 amino acids. Germline V lookup: CDR1 DFQATT, CDR2 SNEGSKA (reference sequence). The chain's CDR3 is CSASHPGNWGAFF. In DNA, the CDR3 is TGCAGTGCTAGTCACCCGGGAAATTGGGGAGCTTTCTTT.

This clonotype has ten or more counts. The V call is TRBV5-1, the J call TRBJ2-1, with a weak D call TRBD1 (5 bases). Germline CDR1 and CDR2: SGHRS and YFSETQ. The V and J ends lost 0 bases and 6 bases respectively, with 13 bases between them. The CDR3 covers 15 residues. The CDR3 nucleotides are TGCGCCAGCAGCTTGGTACAGGACGTTTTCAATGAGCAGTTCTTC. This sequence encodes CASSLVQDVFNEQFF.

The rearrangement joins TRBV18 to TRBJ1-6; 7 bases are a match to TRBD1. The CDR3 runs to 14 residues. V was clipped by 4 bases and J by 9 bases; unmatched bases: 6. CDR1 is KGHSH and CDR2 is LQKENI in the germline V gene. CDR3 sequence (DNA): TGTGCCAGCTCACTAGGGGGCCGGGGTTCACCCCTCCACTTT. This encodes CASSLGGRGSPLHF. Filled out from reference TRBV18 and TRBJ1-6, the complete variable domain reads NAGVMQNPRHLVRRRGQEARLRCSPMKGHSHVYWYRQLPEEGLKFMVYLQKENIIDESGMPKERFSAEFPKEGPSILRIQQVVRGDSAAYFCASSLGGRGSPLHFGNGTRLTVT.

CDR3 loop: CSVEWDRRAEAFF. The CDR3 DNA reads as TGCAGCGTTGAGTGGGACAGGAGGGCTGAAGCTTTCTTT. The chain employs TRBV29-1 and TRBJ1-1, with 8 nucleotides matching TRBD1. V lost 3 bases and J lost 6; bases outside the gene matches: 6. The CDR3 extends over 13 amino acids. CDR1 SQVTM and CDR2 ANQGSEA come from the germline V gene.

This clonotype was observed many times. The chain joins TRBV5-1 to TRBJ1-6; no firm D call. V gave up 2 bases and J gave up 0 bases, with 15 bases separating them. The germline V gene has CDR1 SGHRS and CDR2 YFSETQ. The CDR3 is 18 amino acids. The chain's CDR3 is CASSLGTGGSSYNSPLHF. The CDR3 region has the DNA TGCGCCAGCAGCTTAGGTACCGGAGGGAGCTCCTATAATTCACCCCTCCACTTT. The full variable domain, rest sourced from reference TRBV5-1 and TRBJ1-6, is KAGVTQTPRYLIKTRGQQVTLSCSPISGHRSVSWYQQTPGQGLQFLFEYFSETQRNKGNFPGRFSGRQFSNSRSEMNVSTLELGDSALYLCASSLGTGGSSYNSPLHFGNGTRLTVT.

In this sample, this clonotype turned up many times. This chain uses TRBV10-3 with TRBJ1-6, with D possibly matching TRBD1 (6 bases). Germline assignment: CDR1 ENHRY and CDR2 SYGVKD. The ends were cut back, 7 bases at V and 7 bases at J, with 14 bases in the middle. The CDR3 is made up of 14 amino acids. CDR3 in amino acids: CAIKSGGENSPLHF. CDR3 sequence (DNA): TGTGCCATCAAGTCCGGGGGCGAAAATTCACCCCTCCACTTT.

This clonotype was seen a few times. The chain couples TRBV6-5 to TRBJ2-5; D not certain. The CDR3 length is 15 residues. V shed 0 bases and J shed 7 bases, with 15 bases lying between them. CDR1 MNHEY and CDR2 SVGAGI come from the germline V gene. CDR3 protein: CASSYSRTAPGTQYF. The CDR3 coding sequence is TGTGCCAGCAGTTACTCGAGAACAGCCCCAGGGACCCAGTACTTC.

In this sample, this clonotype turned up many times. The chain recombines TRBV2 with TRBJ2-3; 9 nucleotides line up with TRBD1. Per germline, CDR1 SNHLY and CDR2 FYNNEI. The ends lost 6 bases at V and 6 bases at J; junction bases unmatched: 7. This CDR3 contains 14 residues. The chain's CDR3 is CASRTQGAGDTQYF. CDR3 in DNA: TGTGCCAGCAGAACACAGGGGGCAGGGGATACGCAGTATTTT. The full variable domain, in which reference TRBV2 and TRBJ2-3 provide the parts outside the CDR3, is EPEVTQTPSHQVTQMGQEVILRCVPISNHLYFYWYRQILGQKVEFLVSFYNNEISEKSEIFDDQFSVERPDGSNFTLKIRSTKLEDSAMYFCASRTQGAGDTQYFGPGTRLTVL.

This clonotype was recorded at least ten times. This chain uses TRBV5-1 with TRBJ2-7; unclear D gene. The CDR3 spans 14 residues. Trimming took 2 bases from V and 2 from J, leaving 11 bases between them. Germline V CDR1 and CDR2: SGHRS, YFSETQ. For the CDR3, the DNA is TGCGCCAGCAGCTTTGGGGATACCCCCTACGAGCAGTACTTC. Amino acids: CASSFGDTPYEQYF.

This clonotype was seen a few times. The V call is TRBV6-4, the J call TRBJ2-1; no reliable D call. The CDR3 loop spans 15 amino acids. In germline, CDR1 is MRHNA, CDR2 SNTAGT. Trimming stripped 4 bases from V and 1 base from J, with 11 bases between. CDR3 region: CASSVTAPSYNEQFF. In nucleotides, the CDR3 is TGTGCCAGCAGTGTAACTGCCCCTTCCTACAATGAGCAGTTCTTC.

This clonotype has just a few counts. This chain connects TRBV7-6 to TRBJ1-1; TRBD1 is a possible D gene (5 bases). The ends were cut back, 5 bases at V and 1 base at J, with 8 bases in the middle. There are 13 residues in the CDR3. Germline V lookup: CDR1 SGHVS, CDR2 FNYEAQ. CDR3 in amino acids: CASSKTGNTEAFF. CDR3 bases: TGTGCCAGCAGCAAAACAGGGAACACTGAAGCTTTCTTT.